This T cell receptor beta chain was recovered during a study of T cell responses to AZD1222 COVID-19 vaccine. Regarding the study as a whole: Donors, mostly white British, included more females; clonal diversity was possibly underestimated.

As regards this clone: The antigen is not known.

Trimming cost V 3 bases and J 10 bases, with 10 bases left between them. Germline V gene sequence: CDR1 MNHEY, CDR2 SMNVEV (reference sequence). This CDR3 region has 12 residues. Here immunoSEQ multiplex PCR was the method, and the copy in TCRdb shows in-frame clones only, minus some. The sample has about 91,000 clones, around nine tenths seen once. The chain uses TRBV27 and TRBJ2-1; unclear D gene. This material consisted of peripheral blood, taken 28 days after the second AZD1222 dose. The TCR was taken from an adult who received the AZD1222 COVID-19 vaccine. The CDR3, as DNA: TGTGCCAGCAGTTTGGGTAGAACAGAGCAGTTCTTC. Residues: CASSLGRTEQFF.